The entry that follows covers one T cell receptor beta chain sequence. The antigen is undetermined. The CDR3 spans 15 residues. Per germline, CDR1 MNHNS and CDR2 SASEGT. The V and J ends lost 1 base and 8 bases, in that order; junction bases with no gene match: 4. This entry belongs to a study of cytomegalovirus exposure and HLA in healthy donors. Study at large: Within the Caucasian-associated ancestry cluster were roughly 82% of the roughly 360 genotyped donors. General study results and limits: Most observed TCR sequences were rare, whereas some public TCRs were detected in many donors.

Primers for the PCR totalled 60 Vbeta and 13 Jbeta. Authors' data handling: Later, an analysis found around 77 million unique TCR beta chains, and 9.5 million to 11 million of these were shared. The method was immunoSEQ multiplex PCR; TCRdb's version includes in-frame clones alone and lacks a portion of them. The V and J calls and clone size come from that table; D and trimming were worked out from the DNA. The sample lists some 170,000 clones, around 81% occurring once. The chain uses TRBV6-1 and TRBJ1-5; 11 bases agree with TRBD1. The specimen sequenced was PBMCs. This TCR was recovered from a woman in her late teens or twenties in good health and CMV-seropositive. Here the CDR3 DNA reads TGTGCCAGCAGTGAAGTGGGGACAGGGGGAGAGCCCCAGCATTTT. It encodes CASSEVGTGGEPQHF.